This record concerns one TCR beta chain sequence. The antigen remains unidentified. Its ends do not fully match the called genes, so a read error is possible. This beta chain is an unintended read in a library built for alpha chains; its size means little. TCRdb called the 5' RACE reads again in MiXCR, with one record for every CDR3 protein. In the table there are fewer than 10,000 distinct CDR3 sequences, less than 8.5% of which are singletons. Time point meaning: sample taken at primary tumor resection. This record belongs to a study of spatial heterogeneity in lung cancer. Findings of the study overall: Tumoral mutation counts were tracked by counts of expanded intratumoral alpha and beta TCRs.

The CDR3 covers 14 residues. Germline CDR1 MNHEY, CDR2 SMNVEV (reference sequence). Source: lung tumor tissue, taken at surgery. The sequence was collected from a female donor with early-stage non-small cell lung cancer. The chain uses TRBV27 and TRBJ1-6; no clear D gene. The CDR3 spells CASSPSSYKSRLHF. In DNA, the CDR3 is TGTGCCAGCAGTCCGAGCTCCTATAAATCACGCCTCCACTTT.